This T cell receptor beta chain was retrieved from a study of low-dose radiotherapy and immunotherapy resistance in tumors. Study context: For Cohort 1, fractions of 0.5 Gy were given every 2 weeks, reaching 6.5 Gy overall.

Primers used for first-strand cDNA, a TRAV- and TRBV-specific set, covered both alpha and beta chains. It was with a constant-region primer and a V-primer adapter that TCRs were amplified over approximately 18 PCR cycles. TCRdb re-derived calls from the reads in MiXCR, one entry per CDR3 protein. This sample has some 88,000 distinct CDR3 sequences, with 8% to 10% found just once. Sample time point: before trial treatment. Donors were administered nivolumab, ipilimumab, aspirin and low-dose cyclophosphamide, together with low-dose radiotherapy. The specimen was PBMCs, collected before treatment. The TCR comes from a male donor with prostate cancer.

Written as DNA, the CDR3 is TGCGCCAGCGCCCCAGCGGGATGGTTTAACAATGAGCAGTTCTTC. It is translated as CASAPAGWFNNEQFF. The rearrangement joins TRBV4-3 to TRBJ2-1; TRBD2 aligns across 7 bases. V lost 8 bases to trimming and J lost 5 bases; unmatched junction nucleotides: 12. The CDR3 has 15 amino acids. The V gene's germline CDR1 is LGHNA and CDR2 YSLEER.